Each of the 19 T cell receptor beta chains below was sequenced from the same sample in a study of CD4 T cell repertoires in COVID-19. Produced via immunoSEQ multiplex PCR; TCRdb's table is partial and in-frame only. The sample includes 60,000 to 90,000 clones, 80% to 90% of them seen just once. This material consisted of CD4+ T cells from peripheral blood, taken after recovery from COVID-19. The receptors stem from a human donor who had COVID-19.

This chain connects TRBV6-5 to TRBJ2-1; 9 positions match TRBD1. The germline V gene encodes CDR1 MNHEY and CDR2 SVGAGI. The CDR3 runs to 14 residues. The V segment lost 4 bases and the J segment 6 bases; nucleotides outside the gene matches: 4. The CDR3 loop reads CASSWDREGNEQFF. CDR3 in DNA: TGTGCCAGCAGTTGGGACAGGGAGGGCAATGAGCAGTTCTTC.

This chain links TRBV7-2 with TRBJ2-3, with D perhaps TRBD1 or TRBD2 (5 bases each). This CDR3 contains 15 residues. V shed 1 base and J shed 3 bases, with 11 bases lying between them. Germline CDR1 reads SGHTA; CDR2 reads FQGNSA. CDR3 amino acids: CASSLEARETDTQYF. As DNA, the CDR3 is TGTGCCAGCAGCTTAGAGGCCAGGGAGACAGATACGCAGTATTTT.

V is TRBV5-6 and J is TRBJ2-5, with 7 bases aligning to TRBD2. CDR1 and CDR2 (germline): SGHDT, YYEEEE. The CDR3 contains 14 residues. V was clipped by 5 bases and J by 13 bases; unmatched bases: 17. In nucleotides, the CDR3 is TGTGCCAGCAGTCACCGACTAGCTGGTCGGGCGATGTACTTC. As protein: CASSHRLAGRAMYF.

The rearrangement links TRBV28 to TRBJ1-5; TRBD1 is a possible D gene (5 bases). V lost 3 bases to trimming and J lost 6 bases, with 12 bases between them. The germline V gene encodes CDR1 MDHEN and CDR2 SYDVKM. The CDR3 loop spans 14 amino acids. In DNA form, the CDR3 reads TGTGCCAGCAGTTTCGCTGGGGGGAGTCAGCCCCAGCATTTT. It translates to CASSFAGGSQPQHF.

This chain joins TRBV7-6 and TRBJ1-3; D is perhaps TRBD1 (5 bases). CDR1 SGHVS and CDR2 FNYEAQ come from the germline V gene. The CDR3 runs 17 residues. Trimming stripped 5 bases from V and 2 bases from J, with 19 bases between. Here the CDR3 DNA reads TGTGCCAGCAGCCACTTGAGGCCGGGGGAGGCTGGAAACACCATATATTTT. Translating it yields CASSHLRPGEAGNTIYF.

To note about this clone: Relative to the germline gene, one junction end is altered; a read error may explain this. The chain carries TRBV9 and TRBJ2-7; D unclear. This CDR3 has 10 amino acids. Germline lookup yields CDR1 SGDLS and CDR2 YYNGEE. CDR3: CASSVGSPHF. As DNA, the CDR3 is TGTGCCAGCAGCGTAGGTAGTCCACACTTC. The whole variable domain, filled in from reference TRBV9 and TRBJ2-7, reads DSGVTQTPKHLITATGQRVTLRCSPRSGDLSVYWYQQSLDQGLQFLIQYYNGEERAKGNILERFSAQQFPDLHSELNLSSLELGDSALYFCASSVGSPHFGPGTRLTVT.

The CDR3 loop reads CASSSGAADTQYF. In DNA, the CDR3 is TGTGCCAGCAGCTCCGGAGCAGCGGATACGCAGTATTTT. The rearrangement joins TRBV11-3 to TRBJ2-3; D ambiguous. V lost 4 bases, J lost 6 bases, and 11 bases lay in between. CDR3 length: 13 amino acids. Germline values: CDR1 SGHNT, CDR2 YENEEA.

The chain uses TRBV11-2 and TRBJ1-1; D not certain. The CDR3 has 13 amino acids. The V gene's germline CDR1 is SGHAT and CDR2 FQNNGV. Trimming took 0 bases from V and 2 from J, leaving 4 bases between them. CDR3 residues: CASSLDHNTEAFF. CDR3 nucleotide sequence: TGTGCCAGCAGCTTAGATCATAACACTGAAGCTTTCTTT.

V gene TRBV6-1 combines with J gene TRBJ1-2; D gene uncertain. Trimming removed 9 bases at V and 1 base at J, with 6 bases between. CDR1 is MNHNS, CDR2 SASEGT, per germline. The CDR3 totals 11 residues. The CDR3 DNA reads TGTGCCAGTACCTATAACTATGGCTACACCTTC. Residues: CASTYNYGYTF.

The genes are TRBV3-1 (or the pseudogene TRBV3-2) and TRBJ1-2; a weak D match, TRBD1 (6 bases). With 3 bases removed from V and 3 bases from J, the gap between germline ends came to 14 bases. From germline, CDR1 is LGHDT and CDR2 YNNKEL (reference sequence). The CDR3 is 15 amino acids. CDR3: CASSHRQAGYYGYTF. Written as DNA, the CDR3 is TGTGCCAGCAGCCACCGACAGGCCGGGTACTATGGCTACACCTTC.

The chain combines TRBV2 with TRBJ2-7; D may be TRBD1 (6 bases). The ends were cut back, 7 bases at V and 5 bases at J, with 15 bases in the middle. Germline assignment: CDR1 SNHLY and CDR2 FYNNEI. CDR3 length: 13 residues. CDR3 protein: CASTLQGMNEQYF. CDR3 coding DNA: TGTGCCAGCACCTTACAGGGTATGAACGAGCAGTACTTC.

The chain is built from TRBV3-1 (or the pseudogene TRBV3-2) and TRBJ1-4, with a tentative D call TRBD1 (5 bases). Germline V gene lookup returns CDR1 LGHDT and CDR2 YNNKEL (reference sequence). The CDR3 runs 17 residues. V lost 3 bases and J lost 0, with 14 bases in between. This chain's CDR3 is CASSQGRQLATNEKLFF. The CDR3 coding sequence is TGTGCCAGCAGCCAGGGAAGACAGCTTGCAACTAATGAAAAACTGTTTTTT.

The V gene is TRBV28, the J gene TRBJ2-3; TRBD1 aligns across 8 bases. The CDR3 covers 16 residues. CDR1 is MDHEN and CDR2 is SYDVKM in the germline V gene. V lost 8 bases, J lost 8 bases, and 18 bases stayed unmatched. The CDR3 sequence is CASAPTGQGRGSTQYF. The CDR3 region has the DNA TGTGCCAGCGCACCGACCGGACAGGGTCGTGGAAGTACGCAGTATTTT.

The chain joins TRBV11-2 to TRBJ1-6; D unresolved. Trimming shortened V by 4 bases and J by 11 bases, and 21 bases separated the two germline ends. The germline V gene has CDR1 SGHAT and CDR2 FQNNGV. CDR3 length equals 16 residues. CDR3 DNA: TGTGCCAGCAGCTCCTATAACCCCTGGGAGGGCGCACCCCTCCACTTT. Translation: CASSSYNPWEGAPLHF.

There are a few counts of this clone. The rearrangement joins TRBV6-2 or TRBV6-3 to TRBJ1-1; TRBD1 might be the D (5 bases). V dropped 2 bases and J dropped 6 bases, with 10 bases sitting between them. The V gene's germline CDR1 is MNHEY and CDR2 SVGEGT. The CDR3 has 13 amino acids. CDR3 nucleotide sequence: TGTGCCAGCAGTTACAGCCTGGGGGCTGAAGCTTTCTTT. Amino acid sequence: CASSYSLGAEAFF.

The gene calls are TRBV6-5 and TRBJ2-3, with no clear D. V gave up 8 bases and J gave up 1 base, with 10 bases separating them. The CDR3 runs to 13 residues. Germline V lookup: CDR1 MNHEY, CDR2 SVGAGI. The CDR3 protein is CASRGGGTDTQYF. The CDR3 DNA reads TGTGCCAGCCGCGGCGGAGGCACAGATACGCAGTATTTT.

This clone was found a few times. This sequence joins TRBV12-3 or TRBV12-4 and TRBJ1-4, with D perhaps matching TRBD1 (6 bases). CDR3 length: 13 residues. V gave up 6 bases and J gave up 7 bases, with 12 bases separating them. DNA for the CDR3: TGTGCCAGCAGGGGGGGCATGGGTGAAAAACTGTTTTTT. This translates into CASRGGMGEKLFF.

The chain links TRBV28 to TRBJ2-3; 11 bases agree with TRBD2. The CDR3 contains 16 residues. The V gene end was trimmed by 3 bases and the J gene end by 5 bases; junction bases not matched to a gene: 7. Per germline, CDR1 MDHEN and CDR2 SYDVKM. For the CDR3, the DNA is TGTGCCAGCAGTTTCGTTAGCGGGAGGGCCAGAGATACGCAGTATTTT. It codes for CASSFVSGRARDTQYF.

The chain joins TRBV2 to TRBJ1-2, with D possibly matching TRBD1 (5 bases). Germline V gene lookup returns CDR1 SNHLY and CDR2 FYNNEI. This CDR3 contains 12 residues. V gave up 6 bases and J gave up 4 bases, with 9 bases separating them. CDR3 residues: CASSREGYGYTF. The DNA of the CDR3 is TGTGCCAGCAGCAGGGAGGGCTATGGCTACACCTTC.